This TCR beta chain was retrieved from a study of response to subunit inactivated influenza vaccine. Overall study findings and caveats: It was suggested by the authors that few new T cells are recruited by each seasonal influenza vaccination.

This clonotype was detected a few times. Its antigen is still unknown. TCRdb re-derived calls from the RT-PCR reads in MiXCR, one entry per CDR3 protein. The table has more than 700,000 distinct CDR3 sequences, less than 25% seen once. The CDR3 sequence is 16 residues long. V lost 4 bases, J lost 1 base, and 3 bases stayed unmatched. The germline CDR1 and CDR2 sequences are SGDLS and YYNGEE. Specimen: PBMCs from blood, collected roughly 5 days after vaccination. The receptor was isolated from a man aged 45-60 years who received an inactivated influenza vaccine. The chain recombines TRBV9 with TRBJ2-3, with 13 bases matching TRBD2. CDR3 residues: CASSPLAGGGTDTQYF. The DNA for the CDR3 is TGTGCCAGCAGCCCACTAGCGGGGGGGGGCACAGATACGCAGTATTTT.